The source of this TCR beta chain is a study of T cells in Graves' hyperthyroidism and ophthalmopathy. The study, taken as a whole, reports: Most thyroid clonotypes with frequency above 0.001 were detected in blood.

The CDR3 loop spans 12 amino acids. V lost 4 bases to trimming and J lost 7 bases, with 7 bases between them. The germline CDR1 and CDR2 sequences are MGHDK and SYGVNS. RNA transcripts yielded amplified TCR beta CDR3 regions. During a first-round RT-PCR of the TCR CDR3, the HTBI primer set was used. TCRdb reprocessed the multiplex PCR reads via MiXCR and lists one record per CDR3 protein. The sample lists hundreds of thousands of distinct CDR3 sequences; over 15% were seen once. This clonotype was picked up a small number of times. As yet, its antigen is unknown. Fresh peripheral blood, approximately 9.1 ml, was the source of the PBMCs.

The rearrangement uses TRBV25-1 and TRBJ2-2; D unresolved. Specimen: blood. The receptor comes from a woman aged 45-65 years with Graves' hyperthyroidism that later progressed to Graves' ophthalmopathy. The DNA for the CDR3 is TGTGCCAGCAGTGTGGCTCTCGGGGAGCTGTTTTTT. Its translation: CASSVALGELFF.